This T cell receptor beta chain is drawn from a study of blood T cell repertoires in COVID-19. Study information: Both acute and convalescent COVID-19 samples were obtained from the United States, Italy and Spain.

V was shortened by 5 bases and J by 6 bases, with 4 bases between the two germline ends. This CDR3 has 11 residues. Profiling relied on immunoSEQ multiplex PCR, and the TCRdb table lists in-frame clones only, not all of them. Altogether about 250,000 clones are present, about 89% being singletons, with the ten largest covering around 1.5%. The receptor was derived from a woman aged 55-69 years who had recovered from COVID-19. The gene calls are TRBV12-3 or TRBV12-4 and TRBJ1-4, with D unclear. Sequencing input: peripheral blood. CDR3 nucleotides: TGTGCCAGCAGTCCAGATGAAAAACTGTTTTTT. This translates into CASSPDEKLFF.